Below, 19 T cell receptor beta chains from the same sample are listed, as sequenced in a study of technical replicates of blood from four donors (dated by TCRdb to between 2016 and 2019). The library was obtained by the immunoSEQ multiplex PCR assay. TCRdb took over this immuneACCESS table, retaining in-frame rearrangements with V and J assigned. Such tables are incomplete; in checked studies, under half of the missing clones stem from an unresolved V gene, and the remainder is unexplained. The sample table contains about 59,000 clones; only one count was recorded for roughly 95% of them. The leading ten clones occupy approximately 4% of the sample. Material for sequencing was PBMCs. Receptor source: a human donor in good health. Some clones in this sample may be carry-over from other donors' samples.

The V and J genes are TRBV4-2 and TRBJ2-4, with D unresolved. The CDR3 extends over 13 amino acids. V shed 1 base and J shed 6 bases, with 7 bases lying between them. CDR1 and CDR2 from the germline V gene are LGHNA and YNFKEQ. The chain's CDR3 is CASSQAVINIQYF. The CDR3 region has the DNA TGTGCCAGCAGCCAAGCGGTCATAAACATTCAGTACTTC.

This clone has only one observation. This sequence joins TRBV5-1 and TRBJ1-2; 9 bases match TRBD1. V lost 0 bases and J lost 5; bases outside the gene matches: 8. The CDR3 runs to 16 residues. CDR1 SGHRS and CDR2 YFSETQ come from the germline V gene. The CDR3 spells CASSLGPGQGGYGYTF. The CDR3 bases are TGCGCCAGCAGCTTGGGTCCGGGACAGGGAGGTTATGGCTACACCTTC.

This clone has just one count. V is TRBV6-6 and J is TRBJ2-5, with D perhaps TRBD2 (6 bases). Germline CDR1 is MNHNY and CDR2 is SVGAGI (reference sequence). CDR3 length equals 16 residues. V was trimmed by 2 bases and J by 3 bases, leaving 16 bases between them. The CDR3 nucleotides are TGTGCCAGCAGTTACCCGGACCGGGACTCTAAAGAGACCCAGTACTTC. Its translation is CASSYPDRDSKETQYF.

The chain uses TRBV10-3 and TRBJ2-2; 9 bases align to TRBD1. V lost 4 bases and J lost 6; bases outside the gene matches: 6. Germline V gives CDR1 ENHRY, CDR2 SYGVKD. This CDR3 region has 15 residues. Here the CDR3 reads CAISGQQGAAGELFF. CDR3 nucleotides: TGTGCCATCAGTGGGCAACAGGGGGCAGCCGGGGAGCTGTTTTTT.

The rearrangement links TRBV4-1 to TRBJ1-2; a weak D match, TRBD1 (6 bases). V was cut by 1 base and J by 3 bases, with 6 bases left in between. The CDR3 loop spans 13 amino acids. Germline V gives CDR1 MGHRA, CDR2 YSYEKL. CDR3 bases: TGCGCCAGCAGCCAAGCAGGGGACTATGGCTACACCTTC. It yields the protein CASSQAGDYGYTF.

The chain is built from TRBV6-5 and TRBJ1-2; 8 nucleotides line up with TRBD1. The germline V gene has CDR1 MNHEY and CDR2 SVGAGI. This CDR3 region has 14 residues. With V trimmed by 2 bases and J by 12 bases, 11 bases remained unmatched. CDR3 region: CASSYQSGGIENTF. In DNA, the CDR3 is TGTGCCAGCAGTTACCAGTCAGGGGGCATCGAGAACACCTTC.

V gene TRBV18 combines with J gene TRBJ2-3; 9 bases fit TRBD2. The CDR3 has 15 amino acids. V lost 4 bases, J lost 5 bases, and 7 bases stayed unmatched. Germline V gene lookup returns CDR1 KGHSH and CDR2 LQKENI. CDR3 residues: CASSQGSGSQDTQYF. DNA for the CDR3: TGTGCCAGCTCACAGGGTAGCGGGAGTCAAGATACGCAGTATTTT.

The count of this clone is one. The rearrangement uses TRBV11-2 and TRBJ1-2; 7 nucleotides agree with TRBD1. The germline V gene encodes CDR1 SGHAT and CDR2 FQNNGV. Trimming took 2 bases from V and 0 from J; bases not matched to a gene: 3. The CDR3 length is 15 residues. Here the CDR3 DNA reads TGTGCCAGCAGCTTAAGCCAGGGGGCTAACTATGGCTACACCTTC. Amino acid sequence: CASSLSQGANYGYTF. The full variable domain, in which reference TRBV11-2 and TRBJ1-2 provide the parts outside the CDR3, is EAGVAQSPRYKIIEKRQSVAFWCNPISGHATLYWYQQILGQGPKLLIQFQNNGVVDDSQLPKDRFSAERLKGVDSTLKIQPAKLEDSAVYLCASSLSQGANYGYTFGSGTRLTVV.

The chain links TRBV4-3 to TRBJ2-1, with 12 bases identical to TRBD2. In germline, CDR1 is LGHNA, CDR2 YSLEER. Unmatched junction bases numbered 11, after V lost 1 base and J lost 7 bases. The CDR3 totals 18 residues. For the CDR3, the DNA is TGCGCCAGCAGCCAAGGACTAGCGGGAGCCCTAAATGGGAATGAGCAGTTCTTC. It translates to CASSQGLAGALNGNEQFF.

The CDR3 spells CATSRVRGRLNEQFF. The CDR3 DNA sequence: TGTGCCACCAGCAGAGTCCGAGGGCGACTCAATGAGCAGTTCTTC. This chain links TRBV15 with TRBJ2-1, with D possibly being TRBD2 (5 bases). Germline V CDR1 and CDR2: LNHNV, YYDKDF (reference sequence). This CDR3 is built from 15 residues. Between the trimmed V and J ends, which lost 1 base and 6 bases, there was a span of 13 bases.

This chain joins TRBV7-2 and TRBJ1-5; maybe TRBD1 (6 bases). Germline CDR1 reads SGHTA; CDR2 reads FQGNSA. The CDR3 has 15 residues. V was shortened by 1 base and J by 1 base, with 8 bases between the two germline ends. The CDR3 sequence: CASSLGTGSNQPQHF. The CDR3 region has the DNA TGTGCCAGCAGCTTAGGCACAGGGAGCAATCAGCCCCAGCATTTT.

The chain uses TRBV7-8 and TRBJ2-7, with no clear D. This CDR3 has 14 amino acids. The germline V gene has CDR1 SGHVS and CDR2 FQNEAQ. V was trimmed by 1 base and J by 9 bases, leaving 16 bases between them. For the CDR3, the DNA is TGTGCCAGCAGCTTAGGGGCGTCCCCGCCTGGGCAGTACTTC. It specifies CASSLGASPPGQYF.

The V call is TRBV7-6, the J call TRBJ1-6; D gene uncertain. V gave up 5 bases and J gave up 5 bases, with 10 bases separating them. Germline CDR1 and CDR2: SGHVS and FNYEAQ. This CDR3 is built from 14 residues. DNA for the CDR3: TGTGCCAGCAGCCTAACCAATAATAATTCACCCCTCCACTTT. Protein: CASSLTNNNSPLHF.

This chain links TRBV7-2 with TRBJ2-7, with 7 nucleotides matching TRBD2. The CDR3 sequence is 15 residues long. CDR1 is SGHTA, CDR2 FQGNSA, per germline. V lost 6 bases and J lost 5; bases outside the gene matches: 13. CDR3 nucleotides: TGTGCCAGCAGACCACCTAGCGGTCCGCGGAACGAGCAGTACTTC. Its translation is CASRPPSGPRNEQYF.

V gene TRBV9 combines with J gene TRBJ2-3; 12 bases map to TRBD2. V was pared by 3 bases and J by 2 bases, with 7 bases of the junction left unmatched. The CDR3 contains 17 residues. Germline CDR1 SGDLS, CDR2 YYNGEE. The CDR3 DNA follows: TGTGCCAGCAGCGGCCGGCTAGCGGGAGGGTTCACAGATACGCAGTATTTT. It is translated as CASSGRLAGGFTDTQYF.

This chain joins TRBV29-1 and TRBJ2-5; TRBD2 matches at 10 bases. CDR3 length: 15 amino acids. V lost 5 bases, J lost 1 base, and 7 bases stayed unmatched. Germline V CDR1 and CDR2: SQVTM, ANQGSEA. Here the CDR3 DNA reads TGCAGCGTTATCCACCCTAGCGGGGGCCAAGAGACCCAGTACTTC. Translation: CSVIHPSGGQETQYF.

The rearrangement joins TRBV12-5 to TRBJ1-2; TRBD1 matches 8 bases. The V and J ends lost 1 base and 5 bases, in that order; junction bases with no gene match: 9. CDR1 is LGHNT and CDR2 is FRNRAP in the germline V gene. There are 16 residues in the CDR3. This chain's CDR3 is CASGLGRTGRGYGYTF. CDR3 DNA sequence: TGTGCTAGTGGTTTGGGAAGGACAGGGAGAGGTTATGGCTACACCTTC.

V and J are TRBV29-1 and TRBJ1-5; unclear D gene. This CDR3 contains 13 residues. The V end lost 3 bases, the J end lost 7 bases, and 13 bases lay between the germline ends. The germline CDR1 and CDR2 sequences are SQVTM and ANQGSEA. CDR3 sequence reads: CSVEPSPGQPQHF. In nucleotides, the CDR3 is TGCAGCGTTGAGCCCAGTCCAGGACAGCCCCAGCATTTT.

The rearrangement uses TRBV6-5 and TRBJ2-2; 7 nucleotides match TRBD1. Trimming at V came to 0 bases and at J to 6 bases, leaving 1 base not matched to a gene. In germline, CDR1 is MNHEY, CDR2 SVGAGI. The CDR3 totals 14 residues. CDR3 sequence (DNA): TGTGCCAGCAGTTACTCCACAGGGGCCGGGGAGCTGTTTTTT. Its protein product is CASSYSTGAGELFF.